One sample yielded the 32 T cell receptor beta chains listed below, sequenced in a study of sequential checkpoint blockade in melanoma (dated by TCRdb to between 2018 and 2021). The sample's treatment or condition label is to be understood as: randomized to nivolumab then ipilimumab (arm A) or the reverse (arm B). The library came from the immunoSEQ multiplex PCR assay. TCRdb carries this immuneACCESS record with in-frame sequences only. Its versions omit some clonotypes, under half of them owing to an unresolved V gene in the studies checked, with the rest unexplained. The sample table records under 20,000 clones; under 85% of these occur just once. Of the sample, under 5% falls within the top ten clones. This specimen was tumor tissue (inferred from file names), taken from a patient given nivolumab and ipilimumab in sequence. These receptors were taken from a human donor with melanoma.

This clone showed up just a few times. This chain uses TRBV15 with TRBJ1-1; weak D call: TRBD1 (5 bases). V gave up 6 bases and J gave up 3 bases, with 26 bases separating them. In germline, CDR1 is LNHNV, CDR2 YYDKDF (reference sequence). There are 18 residues in the CDR3. As DNA, the CDR3 is TGTGCCACCAGTCGTGACAGCCTCCTTATAGGGGTCGACACTGAAGCTTTCTTT. It is translated as CATSRDSLLIGVDTEAFF.

This clone appeared a single time. This rearrangement joins TRBV5-1 to TRBJ1-2; 9 bases agree with TRBD1. V lost 4 bases, J lost 5 bases, and 9 bases stayed unmatched. CDR1 is SGHRS, CDR2 YFSETQ, per germline. The CDR3 consists of 15 residues. The CDR3 region is CASSLYIGQGYGYTF. CDR3 coding DNA: TGCGCCAGCAGCCTATATATCGGACAGGGGTATGGCTACACCTTC.

The rearrangement uses TRBV6-4 and TRBJ2-7; no definite D call. V was clipped by 5 bases and J by 2 bases, with 10 bases between them. The CDR3 contains 13 residues. Germline assignment: CDR1 MRHNA and CDR2 SNTAGT. The DNA of the CDR3 is TGTGCCAGCAGTTTTGGGTGGACCTACGAGCAGTACTTC. Residues: CASSFGWTYEQYF.

CDR3 in DNA: TGCGCCAGCAGCCCCGACCACCTACAGGGTGGAAACATTCAGTACTTC. This encodes CASSPDHLQGGNIQYF. The chain carries TRBV4-1 and TRBJ2-4; perhaps TRBD1 as D (6 bases). The CDR3 totals 16 residues. Looked up from germline, CDR1 is MGHRA and CDR2 is YSYEKL. Trimming pared 4 bases from V and 6 bases from J, leaving 19 bases between.

The gene calls are TRBV6-7 and TRBJ1-2; D call uncertain. TRBV6-7 falls under the ORF class, with uncertain function. V was clipped by 5 bases and J by 10 bases, with 11 bases between them. The CDR3 contains 11 residues. The chain's CDR3 is CASSTSGLYTF. CDR3 coding DNA: TGTGCCAGCAGTACTTCCGGGCTCTACACCTTC.

The chain joins TRBV14 to TRBJ2-2, with 7 bases aligning to TRBD1. Germline values: CDR1 SGHDN, CDR2 FVKESK. CDR3 length: 15 residues. Unmatched junction bases numbered 7, after V lost 5 bases and J lost 4 bases. The CDR3 coding sequence is TGTGCCAGCAGCAATACTCCAGGGGGCACCGGGGAGCTGTTTTTT. Protein sequence: CASSNTPGGTGELFF.

CDR3 sequence: CASTTIGGNNEQFF. The CDR3 DNA reads TGTGCCAGTACTACCATAGGGGGGAACAATGAGCAGTTCTTC. This chain connects TRBV28 to TRBJ2-1, with D perhaps TRBD1 or TRBD2 (6 bases each). CDR1 and CDR2 from the germline V gene are MDHEN and SYDVKM. The CDR3 loop spans 14 amino acids. Trimming stripped 9 bases from V and 5 bases from J, with 17 bases between.

This clone was seen a handful of times. This chain uses TRBV27 with TRBJ1-1; 8 nucleotides agree with TRBD1. The trim removed 3 bases at V and 3 bases at J, leaving 6 bases unmatched. Germline values: CDR1 MNHEY, CDR2 SMNVEV (reference sequence). The CDR3 runs 15 residues. The CDR3 spells CASSFDRGLDTEAFF. For the CDR3, the DNA is TGTGCCAGCAGTTTTGACAGGGGACTTGACACTGAAGCTTTCTTT.

This sequence joins TRBV9 and TRBJ2-1, with D possibly TRBD1 on 5 matching bases. The V end was cut by 5 bases, the J end by 4 bases, with 16 bases between. CDR1 is SGDLS, CDR2 YYNGEE, per germline. The CDR3 loop spans 15 amino acids. The chain's CDR3 is CASSISWGAYNEQFF. The DNA for the CDR3 is TGTGCCAGCAGTATATCCTGGGGCGCTTACAATGAGCAGTTCTTC.

Comment on this clone: Relative to the germline gene, one junction end is altered; a read error may explain this. This chain links TRBV19 with TRBJ2-7, with D perhaps matching TRBD1 (5 bases). There are 13 residues in the CDR3. Germline V gives CDR1 LNHDA, CDR2 SQIVND (reference sequence). The CDR3 DNA follows: TGTGCCAGTACTATAGGTGGGGCCCACGAGCAGTACTTC. It codes for CASTIGGAHEQYF.

The chain links TRBV5-1 to TRBJ2-7; no reliable D call. Germline assignment: CDR1 SGHRS and CDR2 YFSETQ. The CDR3 consists of 14 residues. The V gene lost 8 bases and the J gene lost 4 bases, with 19 bases spanning the gap. The DNA for the CDR3 is TGCGCCAGTAGTTTTTCGGATGATAAGTACGAGCAGTACTTC. This translates into CASSFSDDKYEQYF.

V usage is TRBV10-2 and J usage is TRBJ2-7; TRBD2 matches 8 bases. Germline V CDR1 and CDR2: WSHSY, SAAADI. Trimming at V came to 0 bases and at J to 1 base, leaving 8 bases not matched to a gene. The CDR3 is 17 amino acids. CDR3 DNA: TGCGCCAGCAGTGAGTCGACTCGGAGCGGGGGATCCTACGAGCAGTACTTC. The encoded protein is CASSESTRSGGSYEQYF.

The chain has TRBV6-1 and TRBJ1-3; weak D call: TRBD1 (6 bases). CDR1 is MNHNS, CDR2 SASEGT, per germline. The CDR3 covers 15 residues. Between the trimmed V and J ends, which lost 0 bases and 2 bases, there was a span of 8 bases. The chain's CDR3 is CASSEAGGAGNTIYF. CDR3 nucleotide sequence: TGTGCCAGCAGTGAAGCAGGGGGGGCTGGAAACACCATATATTTT.

The chain uses TRBV12-1 and TRBJ1-1. TRBV12-1 is an annotated pseudogene. The CDR3 runs to 16 residues. As DNA, the CDR3 is TGTGCCAGCAGCCCCCGGTTTATGGGGAGGAACACTGAAGCTTTCTTT. This codes for CASSPRFMGRNTEAFF.

The CDR3 region has the DNA TGCGCCAGCGGGGTCGGGGTTGAAGCTTTCTTT. Amino acid sequence: CASGVGVEAFF. This rearrangement joins TRBV10-1 to TRBJ1-1, with unresolved D. The CDR3 consists of 11 residues. Trimming left V 8 bases short and J 7 bases short, with 11 bases between. CDR1 and CDR2 from the germline V gene are WNHNN and SYGVQD (reference sequence).

This clone was detected a few times. The chain couples TRBV9 to TRBJ2-3; 10 bases align to TRBD2. The CDR3 length is 16 residues. CDR1 is SGDLS, CDR2 YYNGEE, per germline. J lost 4 bases, V lost 0 bases, and 5 bases had no gene match. The chain's CDR3 is CASSVGSSGGSDTQYF. In nucleotides, the CDR3 is TGTGCCAGCAGCGTAGGGTCTAGCGGGGGTTCAGATACGCAGTATTTT.

The chain links TRBV30 to TRBJ1-4; D is unresolved. The CDR3 has 11 residues. Germline CDR1 GTSNPN, CDR2 SVGIG (reference sequence). V lost 0 bases and J 6 bases, leaving 2 bases between the germline ends. CDR3 sequence (DNA): TGTGCCTGGAGTGTTGATGAAAAACTGTTTTTT. This gives the protein CAWSVDEKLFF.

The V and J genes are TRBV15 and TRBJ2-7, with D perhaps TRBD2 (5 bases). The CDR3 covers 16 residues. Deletions cut 0 bases from V and 1 base from J, with 13 bases between. From germline, CDR1 is LNHNV and CDR2 YYDKDF (reference sequence). CDR3 bases: TGTGCCACCAGCAGAGAAGGAGGAAGCCTTTCCTACGAGCAGTACTTC. Protein product: CATSREGGSLSYEQYF.

V and J are TRBV11-3 and TRBJ2-3; D is ambiguous. Germline values: CDR1 SGHNT, CDR2 YENEEA. The germline V and J ends were trimmed by 5 bases and 0 bases, with 12 bases remaining between them. The CDR3 is 15 residues long. The CDR3 protein is CASSPPGFSTDTQYF. The CDR3 DNA follows: TGTGCCAGCAGCCCCCCTGGGTTTAGCACAGATACGCAGTATTTT.

V and J are TRBV5-1 and TRBJ1-1, with D tentatively TRBD1 (5 bases). Trimming took 3 bases from V and 7 from J, leaving 19 bases between them. This CDR3 has 15 amino acids. Looked up from germline, CDR1 is SGHRS and CDR2 is YFSETQ. The chain's CDR3 is CASSYKAGPLDEAFF. CDR3 DNA: TGCGCCAGCAGCTATAAAGCAGGGCCCCTTGATGAAGCTTTCTTT.

The V gene is TRBV7-6, the J gene TRBJ1-2; maybe TRBD1 (6 bases). CDR1 is SGHVS and CDR2 is FNYEAQ in the germline V gene. Trimming cost V 2 bases and J 6 bases, with 16 bases left between them. CDR3 length: 15 residues. CDR3 residues: CASSLNPQGLDGYTF. In DNA, the CDR3 is TGTGCCAGCAGCTTAAACCCCCAGGGGCTAGATGGCTACACCTTC.

The chain recombines TRBV5-8 with TRBJ1-3, with TRBD1 matching 9 bases. With 4 bases clipped from V and 3 bases from J, the junction kept 8 bases outside the gene matches. Per the germline V gene, CDR1 is SGHTS and CDR2 is YDEGEE. The CDR3 extends over 16 amino acids. The CDR3 loop reads CASSRQGGMFGNTIYF. In nucleotides, the CDR3 is TGTGCCAGCAGCAGACAGGGGGGAATGTTTGGAAACACCATATATTTT.

This chain links TRBV9 with TRBJ2-3; 9 bases are a match to TRBD2. Germline values: CDR1 SGDLS, CDR2 YYNGEE. CDR3 length: 15 amino acids. Trimming at V came to 3 bases and at J to 8 bases, leaving 10 bases not matched to a gene. As DNA, the CDR3 is TGTGCCAGCAGCGGAAGGGGTGCTAGCGGGGTTACGCAGTATTTT. Amino acids: CASSGRGASGVTQYF.

This clone was counted a few times. The V call is TRBV28, the J call TRBJ2-1; TRBD2 might be the D (6 bases). Trimming cost V 6 bases and J 7 bases, with 16 bases left between them. This CDR3 comprises 14 residues. Germline values: CDR1 MDHEN, CDR2 SYDVKM. The DNA of the CDR3 is TGTGCCAGCAGGCCCCCGGGAGCTCGGAATGAGCAGTTCTTC. Translated, it gives CASRPPGARNEQFF.

The gene calls are TRBV10-1 and TRBJ2-7, with D possibly being TRBD1 (5 bases). V lost 5 bases to trimming and J lost 11 bases, with 16 bases between them. This CDR3 has 12 residues. Germline-derived CDR1 and CDR2 are WNHNN and SYGVQD (reference sequence). DNA for the CDR3: TGCGCCAGCAGTCTGACAGACTTCAAGGAGTACTTC. Protein: CASSLTDFKEYF.

The V call is TRBV30, the J call TRBJ2-3; 8 bases line up with TRBD2. V was pared by 7 bases and J by 2 bases, with 8 bases of the junction left unmatched. The CDR3 sequence is 14 residues long. The V gene's germline CDR1 is GTSNPN and CDR2 SVGIG (reference sequence). The CDR3 DNA sequence: TGTGCCTCGAGGACTAGCCGTTTCACAGATACGCAGTATTTT. This sequence encodes CASRTSRFTDTQYF.

This clone came up a few times. The chain recombines TRBV28 with TRBJ2-2; D ambiguous. With 5 bases removed from V and 3 bases from J, the gap between germline ends came to 13 bases. CDR3 length: 15 residues. Germline V gene lookup returns CDR1 MDHEN and CDR2 SYDVKM. DNA for the CDR3: TGTGCCAGCAGTCCATGGACGGTGTACACCGGGGAGCTGTTTTTT. Protein: CASSPWTVYTGELFF.

The chain recombines TRBV6-8 with TRBJ1-5, with unresolved D. CDR3 length: 18 residues. V was shortened by 4 bases and J by 0 bases, with 19 bases between the two germline ends. The germline CDR1 and CDR2 sequences are MNHGY and SAAAGT. The CDR3 DNA sequence: TGTGCCAGCAGTTCAAACGCCCGGAGGGCTTATAGCAATCAGCCCCAGCATTTT. It encodes CASSSNARRAYSNQPQHF.

The chain uses TRBV6-8 and TRBJ2-4, with TRBD1 matching over 9 bases. CDR3 length: 13 amino acids. The V gene end was trimmed by 6 bases and the J gene end by 3 bases; junction bases not matched to a gene: 0. The germline V gene encodes CDR1 MNHGY and CDR2 SAAAGT. The chain's CDR3 is CASRDRGKNIQYF. The CDR3 nucleotides read TGTGCCAGCAGGGACAGGGGCAAAAACATTCAGTACTTC.

V gene TRBV1 combines with J gene TRBJ2-3; TRBD1 is the table's D call, not checked against the DNA. TRBV1 is a known pseudogene. This CDR3 comprises 16 residues. The CDR3 reads CASSQPRRGDTDTQYF. The CDR3 coding sequence is TGCGCCAGCAGCCAACCCCGCAGGGGCGACACAGATACGCAGTATTTT.

V usage is TRBV5-1 and J usage is TRBJ1-1, with 7 bases lining up with TRBD1. Germline V gene sequence: CDR1 SGHRS, CDR2 YFSETQ. CDR3 length: 15 amino acids. The junction had 7 bases not matched to a gene; V was cut back by 0 bases and J by 5 bases. The CDR3 reads CASSLGGQLRTEAFF. The CDR3 DNA sequence: TGCGCCAGCAGCTTGGGGGGACAGTTGAGAACTGAAGCTTTCTTT. Variable domain in full (rest from reference TRBV5-1 and TRBJ1-1): KAGVTQTPRYLIKTRGQQVTLSCSPISGHRSVSWYQQTPGQGLQFLFEYFSETQRNKGNFPGRFSGRQFSNSRSEMNVSTLELGDSALYLCASSLGGQLRTEAFFGQGTRLTVV.

This CDR3 reads CASSLGTAGELFF. In DNA form, the CDR3 reads TGTGCCAGCAGCTTAGGGACGGCCGGGGAGCTGTTTTTT. V usage is TRBV7-2 and J usage is TRBJ2-2, with unresolved D. V dropped 1 base and J dropped 6 bases, with 6 bases sitting between them. The germline CDR1 and CDR2 sequences are SGHTA and FQGNSA. This CDR3 contains 13 residues.